The 24 T cell receptor beta chains below all came from one sample that was sequenced in a study of T cell repertoires in cytomegalovirus infection. Via MiXCR, TCRdb re-called the reads, giving one row per CDR3 protein. Here the sample spans roughly 300,000 distinct CDR3 sequences, 9.5% being singletons. Sequencing input: PBMCs. These receptors were collected from a human donor in good health (CMV status not recorded). Some clones in this sample may be carry-over from other donors' samples.

This clonotype showed up just a few times. CDR3 sequence (DNA): TGTGCCAGTAGTTACACGAACACTGAAGCTTTCTTT. As protein: CASSYTNTEAFF. The chain has TRBV19 and TRBJ1-1; no clear D. The V and J ends lost 5 bases and 1 base respectively, with 5 bases between them. This CDR3 has 12 amino acids. CDR1 and CDR2 from the germline V gene are LNHDA and SQIVND (reference sequence).

This chain uses TRBV6-8 with TRBJ1-2; possible D gene TRBD1, 6 bases. Germline CDR1 is MNHGY and CDR2 is SAAAGT. The length of the CDR3 is 13 residues. The V and J ends lost 0 bases and 7 bases respectively, with 9 bases between them. CDR3 nucleotide sequence: TGTGCCAGCAGTTACTCGGGGGCAGGTGGCTACACCTTC. This gives the protein CASSYSGAGGYTF.

The chain has TRBV12-3 or TRBV12-4 and TRBJ2-4; tentatively, D is TRBD2 (6 bases). The V and J ends lost 8 bases and 0 bases respectively, with 17 bases between them. The CDR3 extends over 16 amino acids. DNA of the CDR3: TGTGCCAGCGGGTTTAGGGTAGCGGTAGCCAAAAACATTCAGTACTTC. Translated, it gives CASGFRVAVAKNIQYF.

The table lists this clonotype with many counts. The CDR3 DNA follows: TGTGCCAGTAGACCAGCGGGGTTCACAGATACGCAGTATTTT. This gives the protein CASRPAGFTDTQYF. The chain is built from TRBV19 and TRBJ2-3, with 7 bases matching TRBD2. Germline V gives CDR1 LNHDA, CDR2 SQIVND (reference sequence). This CDR3 comprises 14 residues. The V and J ends lost 6 bases and 2 bases, in that order; junction bases with no gene match: 5.

This clonotype was recorded many times. The DNA of the CDR3 is TGCGCCAGCAGCCAAGATCGGACCCTGGGTGGCGAGCAGTACTTC. It translates to CASSQDRTLGGEQYF. The V and J genes are TRBV4-1 and TRBJ2-7; no definite D call. This CDR3 is built from 15 residues. Trimming took 0 bases from V and 6 from J, leaving 15 bases between them. Germline lookup yields CDR1 MGHRA and CDR2 YSYEKL.

This clonotype was counted only a few times. The rearrangement joins TRBV19 to TRBJ2-5; D remains ambiguous. V was clipped by 4 bases and J by 4 bases, with 16 bases between them. The germline V gene encodes CDR1 LNHDA and CDR2 SQIVND (reference sequence). The CDR3 is made up of 15 amino acids. This chain's CDR3 is CASSTQNLGGETQYF. Here the CDR3 DNA reads TGTGCCAGTAGTACGCAAAACTTAGGCGGAGAGACCCAGTACTTC.

This clonotype occurred many times. This chain links TRBV7-9 with TRBJ2-7; D is perhaps TRBD1 (6 bases). The CDR3 is 15 amino acids. Germline V CDR1 and CDR2: SEHNR, FQNEAQ (reference sequence). The germline V and J ends were trimmed by 6 bases and 5 bases, with 20 bases remaining between them. CDR3 DNA sequence: TGTGCCAGCAGTATATCCGGGACAACCTACAACGAGCAGTACTTC. This sequence encodes CASSISGTTYNEQYF.

This clonotype showed up just a few times. This chain joins TRBV7-9 and TRBJ2-3, with 10 nucleotides matching TRBD2. The V segment lost 4 bases and the J segment 7 bases; nucleotides outside the gene matches: 11. The CDR3 extends over 16 amino acids. Per the germline V gene, CDR1 is SEHNR and CDR2 is FQNEAQ (reference sequence). The CDR3 loop is CASSSAPSGRWHTQYF. CDR3 nucleotides: TGTGCCAGCAGCTCTGCGCCTAGCGGGAGATGGCATACGCAGTATTTT.

A few counts support this clonotype. CDR3 sequence (DNA): TGTGCCAGCAGCTTACGAAAAGCGGGGGTCTACAATGAGCAGTTCTTC. It specifies CASSLRKAGVYNEQFF. This chain connects TRBV7-2 to TRBJ2-1; 8 positions agree with TRBD2. Trimming cost V 2 bases and J 3 bases; bases outside gene matches: 6. Germline-derived CDR1 and CDR2 are SGHTA and FQGNSA. There are 16 residues in the CDR3. Drawing the rest from reference TRBV7-2 and TRBJ2-1, the complete variable domain is GAGVSQSPSNKVTEKGKDVELRCDPISGHTALYWYRQSLGQGLEFLIYFQGNSAPDKSGLPSDRFSAERTGGSVSTLTIQRTQQEDSAVYLCASSLRKAGVYNEQFFGPGTRLTVL.

This clonotype was recorded many times. V and J are TRBV7-2 and TRBJ2-7; maybe TRBD2 (5 bases). Germline CDR1 reads SGHTA; CDR2 reads FQGNSA. The CDR3 length is 15 residues. V lost 3 bases to trimming and J lost 3 bases, with 15 bases between them. The CDR3 reads CASSFGLALDYEQYF. The CDR3 DNA sequence: TGTGCCAGCAGCTTCGGACTCGCCCTCGACTACGAGCAGTACTTC.

The rearrangement links TRBV6-1 to TRBJ2-5, with unresolved D. The CDR3 loop spans 14 amino acids. The V end lost 5 bases, the J end lost 2 bases, and 12 bases lay between the germline ends. CDR1 is MNHNS, CDR2 SASEGT, per germline. CDR3 in DNA: TGTGCCAGCAGTCCGAATTTCAAGCAAGAGACCCAGTACTTC. This gives the protein CASSPNFKQETQYF.

This clonotype was seen a handful of times. The chain carries TRBV9 and TRBJ1-3; a weak D match, TRBD1 (5 bases). The CDR3 sequence is 14 residues long. Trimming took 0 bases from V and 1 from J, leaving 5 bases between them. Germline assignment: CDR1 SGDLS and CDR2 YYNGEE. The CDR3 protein is CASSVGTSGNTIYF. Here the CDR3 DNA reads TGTGCCAGCAGCGTAGGGACATCTGGAAACACCATATATTTT.

This clonotype appeared a few times. The chain couples TRBV27 to TRBJ2-1; D might be TRBD1 or TRBD2, each matching 5 bases. Germline CDR1 reads MNHEY; CDR2 reads SMNVEV (reference sequence). The CDR3 covers 14 residues. Trimming left V 5 bases short and J 6 bases short, with 14 bases between. In nucleotides, the CDR3 is TGTGCCAGCAGTCCCCTCGGGGCGGCCAATGAGCAGTTCTTC. It is translated as CASSPLGAANEQFF.

Ten or more counts support this clonotype. The chain has TRBV7-2 and TRBJ1-5, with no clear D. Trimming removed 1 base from V and 1 base from J, with 11 bases in between. This CDR3 comprises 16 residues. The V gene's germline CDR1 is SGHTA and CDR2 FQGNSA. DNA for the CDR3: TGTGCCAGCAGCTTAGACTCCGGTATGAGCAATCAGCCCCAGCATTTT. This encodes CASSLDSGMSNQPQHF.

This clonotype was counted a few times. V and J are TRBV25-1 and TRBJ2-7, with D possibly being TRBD1 or TRBD2 (5 bases each). V was pared by 4 bases and J by 4 bases, with 23 bases between. CDR1 MGHDK and CDR2 SYGVNS come from the germline V gene. This CDR3 is built from 17 residues. CDR3 in DNA: TGTGCCAGCAGTGGGGCTACCGGGACGGTGCTGAAGTACGAGCAGTACTTC. Its protein is CASSGATGTVLKYEQYF.

The gene calls are TRBV6-2 or TRBV6-3 and TRBJ2-1; TRBD2 agrees at 8 bases. This CDR3 has 12 amino acids. Per germline, CDR1 MNHEY and CDR2 SVGEGT. The J segment lost 8 bases and the V segment lost 7 bases, leaving 4 bases of the junction unmatched. The chain's CDR3 is CASKVAGYEQFF. CDR3 sequence (DNA): TGTGCCAGCAAGGTAGCGGGGTATGAGCAGTTCTTC.

This clonotype was found many times. The J gene is TRBJ2-1, the V gene TRBV15, with 9 bases matching TRBD1. CDR3 length: 15 residues. Per the germline V gene, CDR1 is LNHNV and CDR2 is YYDKDF (reference sequence). Unmatched junction bases numbered 4, after V lost 5 bases and J lost 2 bases. CDR3 bases: TGTGCCACCAGCCGTGACAGGGGGGCCTACAATGAGCAGTTCTTC. Its protein product is CATSRDRGAYNEQFF.

Comment on this clonotype: Being one base from a much bigger clone, this may be a read error. The rearrangement uses TRBV6-5 and TRBJ1-5; 8 nucleotides align to TRBD1. CDR3 size: 14 residues. V lost 5 bases, J lost 5 bases, and 5 bases stayed unmatched. In germline, CDR1 is MNHEY, CDR2 SVGAGI. The DNA for the CDR3 is TGTGCCAGCAGTGGGACAGGTTACGATCAGCCCCAGCATTTT. As protein: CASSGTGYDQPQHF.

V is TRBV6-6 and J is TRBJ2-7; 7 bases are a match to TRBD1. This CDR3 comprises 16 residues. The V gene end was trimmed by 6 bases and the J gene end by 6 bases; junction bases not matched to a gene: 17. Germline CDR1 MNHNY, CDR2 SVGAGI (reference sequence). The CDR3 loop reads CASRYRVYGQGVEQYF. CDR3 DNA: TGTGCCAGCAGGTACCGAGTGTATGGGCAGGGGGTCGAGCAGTACTTC.

This clonotype was found a few times. The chain combines TRBV6-8 with TRBJ1-5, with TRBD1 matching 10 bases. Germline CDR1 reads MNHGY; CDR2 reads SAAAGT. Losses at the gene ends were 2 bases for V and 7 bases for J; bases not matched to a gene: 8. The CDR3 totals 16 residues. The chain's CDR3 is CASSYRDRGGKQPQHF. CDR3 nucleotides: TGTGCCAGCAGTTACCGGGACAGGGGAGGGAAACAGCCCCAGCATTTT.

The chain is built from TRBV20-1 and TRBJ1-1, with no clear D. There are 15 residues in the CDR3. Trimming stripped 3 bases from V and 0 bases from J, with 14 bases between. Germline V lookup: CDR1 DFQATT, CDR2 SNEGSKA (reference sequence). This CDR3 reads CSASPLETMNTEAFF. CDR3 coding DNA: TGCAGTGCTAGCCCCCTTGAGACTATGAACACTGAAGCTTTCTTT.

This clonotype appeared many times. This chain uses TRBV7-3 with TRBJ2-3; TRBD2 matches 7 bases. The trim removed 2 bases at V and 5 bases at J, leaving 10 bases unmatched. The CDR3 has 16 amino acids. Germline values: CDR1 SGHTA, CDR2 FQGTGA. The CDR3 sequence: CASSLVSGVEKDTQYF. The CDR3 nucleotides read TGTGCCAGCAGCTTAGTCAGCGGGGTCGAGAAAGATACGCAGTATTTT.

Note on this clonotype: A much more abundant neighbour one base away suggests this may be a read error. The chain employs TRBV19 and TRBJ2-5; D is possibly TRBD2 (6 bases). The germline CDR1 and CDR2 sequences are LNHDA and SQIVND (reference sequence). The CDR3 has 15 amino acids. The CDR3 nucleotides are TGTGCCTGTAGTGGTGGCGGGAAGATGCGAGAGACCCAGTACTTC. It specifies CACSGGGKMRETQYF.

This clonotype has ten or more counts. The rearrangement joins TRBV7-2 to TRBJ1-5; the match to TRBD1 covers 8 bases. The CDR3 extends over 15 amino acids. V shed 1 base and J 9 bases; nucleotides not matched to a gene: 8. Per germline, CDR1 SGHTA and CDR2 FQGNSA. The CDR3 loop reads CASSLGGTGDGPQHF. CDR3 coding DNA: TGTGCCAGCAGCTTAGGGGGGACAGGAGATGGGCCCCAGCATTTT. The entire variable domain, with the rest obtained from reference TRBV7-2 and TRBJ1-5, is as follows: GAGVSQSPSNKVTEKGKDVELRCDPISGHTALYWYRQSLGQGLEFLIYFQGNSAPDKSGLPSDRFSAERTGGSVSTLTIQRTQQEDSAVYLCASSLGGTGDGPQHFGDGTRLSIL.